What follows is one TCR beta chain and its context. The target of this receptor is not known. No per-base quality is available; no much larger clone lies one base away. The method was PCR. The sequencer was an Illumina HiSeq 2500. TCR library preparation used molecular barcoding, with unique molecular identifiers applied to normalize quantification of the TCRbeta repertoire. The public reads were reanalyzed by TCRdb: fastp trimming at Q25, MiXCR alignment, in-frame beta chains only. CDR3 protein duplicates are merged, each entry listing the most common genes and DNA. Here the sample has about 440,000 distinct CDR3 sequences; around two fifths occur a single time. Roughly 27% of the sample comes from the top ten. The sample's treatment or condition label is to be understood as: allogeneic hematopoietic cell transplantation with graft depleted of TCRalphabeta T cells and CD19 B cells. Transplant recipients were children who received TCRalphabeta/CD19-depleted allogeneic hematopoietic cell grafts.

V and J lose 1 base and 6 bases, and a span of 18 bases separates them. CDR1 and CDR2, looked up from the germline V gene, are SGHVT and SQSDAQ. Its CDR3 holds 16 amino acids, cysteine through phenylalanine. Only CDR3 DNA remains: 48 bases, in frame from the first base. This sample is drawn from a study of T-cell reconstitution after alpha-beta-depleted transplantation in children (dated by TCRdb to 2016 to 2018). For the wider study: Using TCR repertoire profiling, the study quantitatively followed how T-cell immune reconstitution unfolded in children after TCRalphabeta/CD19-depleted allogeneic hematopoietic cell transplantation. Overall results and qualifications from the work: The frequencies of hyperexpanded clones fell over the following months, and after one year, T-cell counts and TCRbeta diversity were mostly attributed to newly produced T cells. The apparently early recovery of alphabetaT-cell counts about two months after transplant reportedly depended on only several hundred rapidly expanded clones that came from non-depleted graft cells. In some patients, the high TCRbeta diversity seen at day 60 was put down to recipient T cells and intrathymic progenitors that had survived conditioning.

The input for sequencing was PBMCs, taken before TCRalphabeta/CD19-depleted stem cell transplant. The rearranged segments are TRBV7-4 and TRBJ1-2; perhaps TRBD1 is the D gene, with 6 bases matching. This clonotype was obtained from a girl aged 2-10 years with aplastic anemia, due to receive a stem cell transplant. The CDR3 region reads CASSLDSSGAVDGYTF. The base sequence is TGTGCCAGCAGCTTAGATTCCTCGGGGGCGGTCGATGGCTACACCTTC.